What follows are 7 T cell receptor beta chains derived from one specimen sequenced in a study of blood T cells in healthy people across ages. Primed by a sample-barcoded 5' primer and a J-beta primer mix, a second PCR proceeded for 7 to 11 cycles. MiXCR, applied by TCRdb to the 5' RACE reads, yields one record per CDR3 protein. The table lists about 1.1 million distinct CDR3 sequences, around two fifths of them singletons, with roughly 13% in the top ten. Sequenced sample: blood. These receptors were obtained from a man younger than 30 in good health.

Concerning this clonotype itself: One end of the junction does not line up with germline, which may come from a read error. Here the CDR3 reads CACSLAAGNTGELFF. As DNA, the CDR3 is TGTGCCTGCAGTTTAGCGGCAGGGAACACCGGGGAGTTGTTTTTT. This chain joins TRBV12-3 or TRBV12-4 and TRBJ2-2; weak D call: TRBD2 (6 bases). The CDR3 contains 15 residues.

V gene TRBV4-2 combines with J gene TRBJ1-1; the D is unclear. This CDR3 is built from 15 residues. V lost 0 bases, J lost 3 bases, and 11 bases lay in between. Germline CDR1 and CDR2: LGHNA and YNFKEQ. For the CDR3, the DNA is TGTGCCAGCAGCCAAGAACTGGGCGCAGACACTGAAGCTTTCTTT. Encoded protein: CASSQELGADTEAFF.

About this clonotype itself: One base away lies a much larger clone, so this may be a sequencing read error. This chain links TRBV3-1 with TRBJ2-7; D possibly matches TRBD1 or TRBD2 (6 bases each). The DNA end favors TRBJ2-5, so the J call may be wrong. In germline, CDR1 is LGHDT, CDR2 YNNKEL (reference sequence). The CDR3 is made up of 14 amino acids. The CDR3, as DNA: TGTGCCAGCAACCAAGATAGGGGGGTAGAGACCCAGTACTTC. It specifies CASNQDRGVETQYF.

This chain joins TRBV28 and TRBJ2-4; TRBD2 might be the D (5 bases). The CDR3 spans 16 residues. The V gene's germline CDR1 is MDHEN and CDR2 SYDVKM. The V and J ends lost 6 bases and 0 bases respectively, with 15 bases between them. CDR3 nucleotide sequence: TGTGCCAGCAGCCATCGCCAAGGACTAGCCAAAAACATTCAGTACTTC. Residues: CASSHRQGLAKNIQYF.

The CDR3: CAISDGTGLDQPQHF. The CDR3 DNA is TGTGCCATCAGTGATGGTACGGGTTTGGATCAGCCCCAGCATTTT. The gene calls are TRBV10-3 and TRBJ1-5; no reliable D call. There are 15 residues in the CDR3. CDR1 is ENHRY, CDR2 SYGVKD, per germline. Trimming pared 3 bases from V and 5 bases from J, leaving 14 bases between.

The chain is built from TRBV27 and TRBJ2-1; 7 positions agree with TRBD2. The germline gives CDR1 MNHEY, CDR2 SMNVEV (reference sequence). This CDR3 has 15 residues. V lost 7 bases and J lost 3; bases outside the gene matches: 9. The CDR3 DNA sequence: TGTGCCAGCACCCTCTGGGGGGAGGGCTACAATGAGCAGTTCTTC. This codes for CASTLWGEGYNEQFF.

Comments on this clonotype: Since a much larger clone is just one base distant, this may be a read error. V and J are TRBV4-3 and TRBJ2-3; a weak D match, TRBD2 (6 bases). CDR1 and CDR2 (germline): LGHNA, YSLEER. This CDR3 contains 16 residues. DNA for the CDR3: TGCACCAGCAGCCAAGGGCTAGCGTCGGGTTTAGATACGCAGTATTTT. Translating gives CTSSQGLASGLDTQYF.